The clone carrying this TCR beta chain was counted at least ten times. The antigen is not known. Full-length variable regions came from constant-region reverse primers plus semi-nested Nested Universal Primer A PCR. TCRdb recomputed calls from the 5' RACE reads with MiXCR, one row per CDR3 protein. Among tens of thousands of distinct CDR3 sequences, 25% to 30% were seen once, and the ten largest hold 3.5% to 4%. From germline, CDR1 is MNHEY and CDR2 SVGAGI. The CDR3 extends over 12 amino acids. Trimming removed 8 bases from V and 0 bases from J, with 7 bases in between. General study results and limits: Greatest tumor Treg TCR overlap was with tumor naive CD4+ cells. Tumor memory CD4+ T cell TCR gene usage was found to cluster with blood and lymph node memory CD4+ cells and with lymph node naive CD4+ cells. Larger-cohort validation covered only one TCR beta V-J rearrangement.

This clonotype was obtained from a female donor with breast cancer. The genes are TRBV6-5 and TRBJ1-2; D is uncertain. Source material: memory CD4+ T cells sorted from a lymph node. The subset here: memory CD4+ T cells, CD4+CD45RO+CD25-. The CDR3 loop is CASSRANYGYTF. The CDR3 coding sequence is TGTGCCAGCTCCCGGGCTAACTATGGCTACACCTTC.